These 12 T cell receptor beta chains came from one sample sequenced in a study of T cell changes during pregnancy in multiple sclerosis. Clones were sequenced by immunoSEQ multiplex PCR, and TCRdb holds only the in-frame ones, with some missing. The table includes 20,000 to 25,000 clones, around 93% detected once. The sample consisted of CD4+ T cells from peripheral blood mononuclear cells, taken in the third trimester of pregnancy. The origin of the receptors is a female donor with multiple sclerosis, enrolled in a pregnancy study.

The chain couples TRBV7-2 to TRBJ1-1, with TRBD1 identical over 8 bases. Germline CDR1 is SGHTA and CDR2 is FQGNSA. With V trimmed by 6 bases and J by 1 base, 4 bases remained unmatched. This CDR3 has 14 residues. The chain's CDR3 is CASSYRGGNTEAFF. DNA for the CDR3: TGTGCCAGCAGTTACAGGGGGGGGAACACTGAAGCTTTCTTT.

The gene calls are TRBV6-1 and TRBJ1-1; 12 bases map to TRBD1. This CDR3 contains 17 residues. V trimming: 3 bases; J trimming: 0 bases; junction bases outside the gene matches: 5. The germline V gene encodes CDR1 MNHNS and CDR2 SASEGT. Here the CDR3 reads CASSEGTGGLMNTEAFF. CDR3 DNA: TGTGCCAGCAGTGAGGGGACAGGGGGCTTGATGAACACTGAAGCTTTCTTT.

This chain joins TRBV19 and TRBJ1-1; 8 bases line up with TRBD1. V dropped 5 bases and J dropped 4; count of bases not matched to a gene: 9. Germline-derived CDR1 and CDR2 are LNHDA and SQIVND (reference sequence). The CDR3 has 15 amino acids. The CDR3 sequence is CASSSPGTGLTEAFF. The CDR3 DNA follows: TGTGCCAGTAGTTCGCCCGGGACAGGACTCACTGAAGCTTTCTTT.

The chain couples TRBV7-2 to TRBJ2-2, with a weak D call TRBD1 (5 bases). The CDR3 consists of 16 residues. Trimming stripped 5 bases from V and 2 bases from J, with 15 bases between. Germline V gene data show CDR1 as SGHTA and CDR2 as FQGNSA. The CDR3 loop reads CASSRTPNTNTGELFF. The CDR3 DNA reads TGTGCCAGCAGCCGGACACCTAACACTAACACCGGGGAGCTGTTTTTT.

The rearrangement uses TRBV5-1 and TRBJ2-5, with D unclear. Germline values: CDR1 SGHRS, CDR2 YFSETQ. CDR3 length: 14 residues. V dropped 1 base and J dropped 3 bases, with 10 bases sitting between them. CDR3 DNA: TGCGCCAGCAGCTTGTCGGCGGAGAAAGAGACCCAGTACTTC. This translates into CASSLSAEKETQYF.

The genes are TRBV2 and TRBJ2-3, with TRBD2 matching 9 bases. This CDR3 is built from 15 residues. V lost 3 bases to trimming and J lost 4 bases; unmatched junction nucleotides: 5. Germline V lookup: CDR1 SNHLY, CDR2 FYNNEI. CDR3 amino acids: CASSEAGGVADTQYF. CDR3 nucleotides: TGTGCCAGCAGTGAGGCGGGGGGGGTTGCAGATACGCAGTATTTT.

The chain employs TRBV15 and TRBJ1-4; D is perhaps TRBD1 (6 bases). CDR1 and CDR2 from the germline V gene are LNHNV and YYDKDF (reference sequence). The CDR3 extends over 17 amino acids. Trimming took 6 bases from V and 2 from J, leaving 19 bases between them. The CDR3 coding sequence is TGTGCCACCAGTCGCGTGGACAGACTCTCGACTAATGAAAAACTGTTTTTT. Translation gives CATSRVDRLSTNEKLFF.

The chain recombines TRBV7-6 with TRBJ1-6; a weak D match, TRBD1 (5 bases). V dropped 8 bases and J dropped 5 bases, with 16 bases sitting between them. Germline CDR1 is SGHVS and CDR2 is FNYEAQ. The length of the CDR3 is 15 residues. The CDR3 reads CASAENWGDNSPLHF. The CDR3 DNA reads as TGTGCCAGCGCGGAGAATTGGGGGGATAATTCACCCCTCCACTTT.

This clone came up once. The chain joins TRBV28 to TRBJ2-5; no firm D call. Trimming removed 2 bases from V and 3 bases from J, with 4 bases in between. Germline V gene lookup returns CDR1 MDHEN and CDR2 SYDVKM. CDR3 length: 12 amino acids. The CDR3 reads CASSLAKETQYF. Written as DNA, the CDR3 is TGTGCCAGCAGTTTAGCGAAAGAGACCCAGTACTTC.

The V gene is TRBV28, the J gene TRBJ2-7, with TRBD2 matching over 11 bases. CDR1 MDHEN and CDR2 SYDVKM come from the germline V gene. The V and J ends lost 3 bases and 0 bases, in that order; junction bases with no gene match: 4. This CDR3 spans 16 amino acids. CDR3 in amino acids: CASSLGGLAASYEQYF. The CDR3 region has the DNA TGTGCCAGCAGTTTGGGGGGACTAGCGGCCTCCTACGAGCAGTACTTC.

This chain joins TRBV10-3 and TRBJ1-4; D is unclear. Germline V gene lookup returns CDR1 ENHRY and CDR2 SYGVKD. Trimming pared 4 bases from V and 11 bases from J, leaving 17 bases between. The CDR3 runs to 14 residues. The CDR3 DNA is TGTGCCATCAGTGCGGCGGGGTTCCAAGGGAAACTGTTTTTT. Residues: CAISAAGFQGKLFF.

The rearrangement uses TRBV19 and TRBJ1-5, with TRBD1 identical over 9 bases. The CDR3 spans 15 residues. V dropped 6 bases and J dropped 6; count of bases not matched to a gene: 9. Germline V gene data show CDR1 as LNHDA and CDR2 as SQIVND (reference sequence). The CDR3 DNA reads TGTGCCAGTAGCACCGGGACAGGGAGAGGTCAGCCCCAGCATTTT. It specifies CASSTGTGRGQPQHF. Complete variable domain (other parts from reference TRBV19 and TRBJ1-5): DGGITQSPKYLFRKEGQNVTLSCEQNLNHDAMYWYRQDPGQGLRLIYYSQIVNDFQKGDIAEGYSVSREKKESFPLTVTSAQKNPTAFYLCASSTGTGRGQPQHFGDGTRLSIL.